This is a list of T cell receptor beta chains from one sample in a study of cytomegalovirus exposure and HLA in healthy donors. Clones were read by immunoSEQ multiplex PCR, and TCRdb kept only the in-frame ones, dropping some. The sample shows about 140,000 clones, 70% to 80% of them seen only once. Sequencing was done on a sample of PBMCs. The receptors originated from a male donor in good health and CMV-seronegative. Both conserved end residues are trimmed from each CDR3. Size is omitted from some rows. Given values are once, few, many or a class for expanded clones.

NA	TRBV6-5	TRBJ2-3	ASSYATGTDTQY
NA	TRBV29-1	TRBJ2-7	SVETSGGLSAEQY
NA	TRBV4-3	TRBJ1-5	ASSQGRGQPQH
NA	TRBV10-2	TRBJ2-3	ASSGVGAPTDTQY
NA	TRBV30	TRBJ2-2	AWRKPLDGGRYTGELF
NA	TRBV9	TRBJ2-3	ASSHPLERGEDTQY
few	TRBV30	TRBJ2-7	AWDRSDRLQY
NA	TRBV5-1	TRBJ2-1	ASGTGNSYNEQF
NA	TRBV10-3	TRBJ2-7	AISESVRVYEQY
NA	TRBV5-1	TRBJ1-6	ASSLTGGLGSPLH
NA	TRBV6-1	TRBJ1-1	ASSAEVNTEAF
once	TRBV30	TRBJ2-1	AWSVHRTDNEQF
few	TRBV19	TRBJ1-5	ASSIWGQGGNQPQH
few	TRBV27	TRBJ1-4	ASSFFQGAAKLF
few	TRBV28	TRBJ1-2	ASRLGGEYGYT
NA	TRBV5-1	TRBJ2-1	ASSFTGGSYNEQF
few	TRBV5-4	TRBJ2-5	ASSSRSSGEETQY
NA	TRBV10-3	TRBJ1-4	AISESRSLNEKLF
NA	TRBV5-8	TRBJ1-3	ASSRDLRGNTIY
NA	TRBV27	TRBJ1-1	ASSYGQGIRAF
NA	TRBV6-1	TRBJ1-1	ASSEGQMNTEAF
NA	TRBV15	TRBJ1-2	ATSSRQFYGYT
few	TRBV5-1	TRBJ1-4	ASSLTTGGQKLF
NA	TRBV5-6	TRBJ1-2	ASRPGGGAAGYT
NA	TRBV7-6	TRBJ1-5	ASSLDRTNQPQH
once	TRBV5-1	TRBJ1-2	ASSYEGGRNYGYT
NA	TRBV5-1	TRBJ2-1	ASSLGLATLSSYNEQF
NA	TRBV7-9	TRBJ1-1	ASSRLTDEAF
NA	TRBV19	TRBJ2-6	ASSIRTGGSGANVLT
once	TRBV6-1	TRBJ1-5	ASSHTGAGQPQH
NA	TRBV6-4	TRBJ2-4	ASSDSERGGGLDIQY
NA	TRBV7-6	TRBJ2-7	ASSPFRESYYEQY
NA	TRBV29-1	TRBJ2-6	SAQGGGANVLT
NA	TRBV6-7	TRBJ1-2	ASSYSAVSYGYT
NA	TRBV27	TRBJ2-7	ASSPFGNNYEQY
NA	TRBV4-3	TRBJ1-4	ASSQDIREKLF
NA	TRBV27	TRBJ2-7	ASSLWQGAGEQY
once	TRBV19	TRBJ1-4	ASSGPGSTNEKLF
NA	TRBV6-6	TRBJ1-6	ASSKTGQGLNSPLH
NA	TRBV29-1	TRBJ1-2	SSVAGGYT
NA	TRBV5-6	TRBJ2-1	ASTHRGYNEQF
NA	TRBV29-1	TRBJ1-2	SVEGSGRGYT
few	TRBV19	TRBJ2-1	ASTDYSTGTTKNEQF
NA	TRBV27	TRBJ1-6	ASSYGTNRLGNSPPH
NA	TRBV4-3	TRBJ1-3	ASSMDRARGNTIY
NA	TRBV11-2	TRBJ1-2	ASSPLVTRGRNYGYT
NA	TRBV6-5	TRBJ1-2	ASSYRQNYGYT
NA	TRBV28	TRBJ2-7	ASSLMRGGDEQY
NA	TRBV6-5	TRBJ1-4	ASRRTGGWEKLF
NA	TRBV10-3	TRBJ2-3	AISEILDTQY
NA	TRBV14	TRBJ1-1	ASSPWTGGLVTEAF
NA	TRBV5-1	TRBJ2-3	ASSLTSEQDTQY
few	TRBV7-2	TRBJ1-2	ASSPRTGSEGYT
NA	TRBV5-4	TRBJ2-3	ASSLDSGVTDTQY